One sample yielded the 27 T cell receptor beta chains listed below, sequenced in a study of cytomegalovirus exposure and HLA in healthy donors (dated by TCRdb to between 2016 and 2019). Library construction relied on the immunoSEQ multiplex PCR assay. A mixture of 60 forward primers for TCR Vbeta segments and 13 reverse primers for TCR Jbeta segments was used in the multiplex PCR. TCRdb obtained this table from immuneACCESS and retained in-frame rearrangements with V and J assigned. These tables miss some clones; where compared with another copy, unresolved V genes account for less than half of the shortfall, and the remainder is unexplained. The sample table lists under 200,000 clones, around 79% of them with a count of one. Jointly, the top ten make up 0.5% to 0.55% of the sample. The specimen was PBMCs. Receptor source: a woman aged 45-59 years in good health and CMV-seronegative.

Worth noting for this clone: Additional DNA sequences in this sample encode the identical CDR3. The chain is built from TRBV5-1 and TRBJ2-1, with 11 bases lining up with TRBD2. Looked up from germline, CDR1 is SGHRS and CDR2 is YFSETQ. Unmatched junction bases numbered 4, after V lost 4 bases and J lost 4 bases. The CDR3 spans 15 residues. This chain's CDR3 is CASSPGTSGYNEQFF. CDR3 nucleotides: TGCGCCAGCAGCCCCGGGACTAGCGGATACAATGAGCAGTTCTTC.

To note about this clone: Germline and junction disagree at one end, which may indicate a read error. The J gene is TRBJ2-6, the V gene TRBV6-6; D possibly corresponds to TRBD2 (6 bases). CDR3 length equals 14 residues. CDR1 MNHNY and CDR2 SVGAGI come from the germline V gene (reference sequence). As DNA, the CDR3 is TGTGCCACCTCCCGGGGGTCTGGGGCCAACGGCCTGACTTTC. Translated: CATSRGSGANGLTF.

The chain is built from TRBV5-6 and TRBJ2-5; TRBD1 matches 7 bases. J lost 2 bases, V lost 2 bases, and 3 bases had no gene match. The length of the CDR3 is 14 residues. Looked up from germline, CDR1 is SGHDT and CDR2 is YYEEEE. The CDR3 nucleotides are TGTGCCAGCAGCTTAGAGACAGGGCAAGAGACCCAGTACTTC. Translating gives CASSLETGQETQYF.

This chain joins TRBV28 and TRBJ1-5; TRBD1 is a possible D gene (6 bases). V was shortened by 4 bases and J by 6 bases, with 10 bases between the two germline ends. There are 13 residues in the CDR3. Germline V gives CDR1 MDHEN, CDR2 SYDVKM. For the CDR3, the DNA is TGTGCCAGCAGTTCACAGGGTTTTCAGCCCCAGCATTTT. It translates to CASSSQGFQPQHF.

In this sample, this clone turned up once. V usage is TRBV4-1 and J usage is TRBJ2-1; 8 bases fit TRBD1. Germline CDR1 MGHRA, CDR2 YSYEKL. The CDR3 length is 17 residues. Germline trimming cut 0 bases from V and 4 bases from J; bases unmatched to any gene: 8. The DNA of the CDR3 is TGCGCCAGCAGCCAAGATCTTGCCGGGACAGGATACAATGAGCAGTTCTTC. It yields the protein CASSQDLAGTGYNEQFF.

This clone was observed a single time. CDR3 sequence (DNA): TGCGCCAGCAGCCAGTCGGACAGGACTAATGAAAAACTGTTTTTT. Encoded protein: CASSQSDRTNEKLFF. V is TRBV4-3 and J is TRBJ1-4; 7 bases align to TRBD1. Per germline, CDR1 LGHNA and CDR2 YSLEER. Trimming took 3 bases from V and 2 from J; bases not matched to a gene: 3. There are 15 residues in the CDR3.

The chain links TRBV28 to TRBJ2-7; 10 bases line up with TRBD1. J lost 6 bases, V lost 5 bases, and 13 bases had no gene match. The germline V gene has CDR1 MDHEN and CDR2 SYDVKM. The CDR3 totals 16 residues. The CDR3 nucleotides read TGTGCCAGCAGTCCATATCCCGGGACAGGGGTTTCCGAGCAGTACTTC. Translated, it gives CASSPYPGTGVSEQYF.

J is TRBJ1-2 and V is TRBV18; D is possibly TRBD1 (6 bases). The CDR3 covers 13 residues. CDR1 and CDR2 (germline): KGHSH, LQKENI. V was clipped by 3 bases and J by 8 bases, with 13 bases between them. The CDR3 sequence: CASSPDRTAGYTF. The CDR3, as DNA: TGTGCCAGCTCACCGGACAGAACGGCAGGCTACACCTTC.

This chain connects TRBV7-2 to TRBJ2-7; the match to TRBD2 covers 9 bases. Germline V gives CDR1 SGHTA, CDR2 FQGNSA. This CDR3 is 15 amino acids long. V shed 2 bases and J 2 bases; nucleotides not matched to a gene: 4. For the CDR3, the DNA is TGTGCCAGCAGCTTAAGACTAGCGGTTACCTACGAGCAGTACTTC. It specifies CASSLRLAVTYEQYF.

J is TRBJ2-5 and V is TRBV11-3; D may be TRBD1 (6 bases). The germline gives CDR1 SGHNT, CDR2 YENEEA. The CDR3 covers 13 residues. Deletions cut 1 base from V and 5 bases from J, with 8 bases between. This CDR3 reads CASSLAQGETQYF. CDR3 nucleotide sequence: TGTGCCAGCAGCTTAGCGCAGGGGGAGACCCAGTACTTC.

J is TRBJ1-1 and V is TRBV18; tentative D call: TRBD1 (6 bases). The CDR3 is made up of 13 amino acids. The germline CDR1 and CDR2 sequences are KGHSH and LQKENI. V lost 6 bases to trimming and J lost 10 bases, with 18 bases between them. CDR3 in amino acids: CASSPRDKGGAFF. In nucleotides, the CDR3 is TGTGCCAGCTCGCCCCGGGACAAAGGGGGAGCTTTCTTT.

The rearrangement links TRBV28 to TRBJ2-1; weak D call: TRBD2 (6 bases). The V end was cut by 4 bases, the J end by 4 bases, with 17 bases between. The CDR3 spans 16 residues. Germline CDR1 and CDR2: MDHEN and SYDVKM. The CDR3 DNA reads TGTGCCAGCAGTTACGGGGGTCCAGGGCTATACAATGAGCAGTTCTTC. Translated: CASSYGGPGLYNEQFF.

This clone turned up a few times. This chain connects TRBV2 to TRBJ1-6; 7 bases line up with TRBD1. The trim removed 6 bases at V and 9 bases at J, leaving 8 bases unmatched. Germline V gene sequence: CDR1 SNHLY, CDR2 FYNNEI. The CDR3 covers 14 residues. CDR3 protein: CASRGEGAGSPLHF. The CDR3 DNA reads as TGTGCCAGCAGGGGAGAGGGGGCAGGTTCACCCCTCCACTTT.

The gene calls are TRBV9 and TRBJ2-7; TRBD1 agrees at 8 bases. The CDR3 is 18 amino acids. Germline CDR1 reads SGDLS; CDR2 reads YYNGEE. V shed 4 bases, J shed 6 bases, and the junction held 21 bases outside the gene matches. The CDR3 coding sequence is TGTGCCAGCAGCCCACGGACAGGGCTAGAGGATGGGAGAATCGAGCAGTACTTC. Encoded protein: CASSPRTGLEDGRIEQYF.

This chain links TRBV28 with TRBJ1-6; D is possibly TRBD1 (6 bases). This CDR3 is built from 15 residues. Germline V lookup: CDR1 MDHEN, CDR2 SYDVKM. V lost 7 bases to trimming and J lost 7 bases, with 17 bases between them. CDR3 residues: CASTNRGTENSPLHF. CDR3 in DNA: TGTGCCAGCACAAATAGGGGGACGGAAAATTCACCCCTCCACTTT.

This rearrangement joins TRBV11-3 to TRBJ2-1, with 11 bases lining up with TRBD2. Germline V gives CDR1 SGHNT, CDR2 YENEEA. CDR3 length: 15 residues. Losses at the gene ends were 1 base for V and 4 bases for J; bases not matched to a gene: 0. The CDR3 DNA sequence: TGTGCCAGCAGCTTAGGACTAGCGGGGTACAATGAGCAGTTCTTC. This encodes CASSLGLAGYNEQFF.

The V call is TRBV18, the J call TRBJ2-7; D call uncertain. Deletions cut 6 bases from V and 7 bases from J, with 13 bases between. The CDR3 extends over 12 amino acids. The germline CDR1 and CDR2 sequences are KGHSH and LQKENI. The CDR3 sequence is CASSQRLLEQYF. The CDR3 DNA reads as TGTGCCAGCTCGCAAAGATTACTTGAGCAGTACTTC. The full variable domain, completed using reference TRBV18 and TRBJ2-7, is NAGVMQNPRHLVRRRGQEARLRCSPMKGHSHVYWYRQLPEEGLKFMVYLQKENIIDESGMPKERFSAEFPKEGPSILRIQQVVRGDSAAYFCASSQRLLEQYFGPGTRLTVT.

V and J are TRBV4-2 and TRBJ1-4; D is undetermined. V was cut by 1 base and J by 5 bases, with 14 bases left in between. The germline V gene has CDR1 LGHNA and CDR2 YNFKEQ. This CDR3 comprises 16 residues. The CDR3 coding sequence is TGTGCCAGCAGCCAAGGACCGCGACAAAGAAATGAAAAACTGTTTTTT. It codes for CASSQGPRQRNEKLFF.

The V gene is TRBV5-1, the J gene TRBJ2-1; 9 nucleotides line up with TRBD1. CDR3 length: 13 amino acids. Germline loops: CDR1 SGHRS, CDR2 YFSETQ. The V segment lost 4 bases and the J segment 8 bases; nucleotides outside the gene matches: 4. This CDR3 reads CASSITGGHEQFF. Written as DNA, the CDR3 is TGCGCCAGCAGCATTACAGGGGGCCATGAGCAGTTCTTC.

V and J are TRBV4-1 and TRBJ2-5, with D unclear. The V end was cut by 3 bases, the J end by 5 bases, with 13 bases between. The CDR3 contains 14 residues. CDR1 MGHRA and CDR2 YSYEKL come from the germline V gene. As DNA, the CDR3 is TGCGCCAGCAGCCATTCGGAGTCGAGGGAGACCCAGTACTTC. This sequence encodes CASSHSESRETQYF.

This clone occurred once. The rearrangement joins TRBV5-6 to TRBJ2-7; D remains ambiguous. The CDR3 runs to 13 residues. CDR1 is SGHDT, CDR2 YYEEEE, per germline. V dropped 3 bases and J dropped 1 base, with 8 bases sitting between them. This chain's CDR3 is CASSSPLSYEQYF. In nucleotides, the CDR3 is TGTGCCAGCAGCTCCCCTCTGTCCTACGAGCAGTACTTC.

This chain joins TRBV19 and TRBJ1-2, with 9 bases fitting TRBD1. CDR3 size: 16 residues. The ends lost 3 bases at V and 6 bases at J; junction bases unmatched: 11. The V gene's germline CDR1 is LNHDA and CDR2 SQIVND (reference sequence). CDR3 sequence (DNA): TGTGCCAGTAGTATCCTCGCTGGGACAGGGTACGATGGCTACACCTTC. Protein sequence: CASSILAGTGYDGYTF.

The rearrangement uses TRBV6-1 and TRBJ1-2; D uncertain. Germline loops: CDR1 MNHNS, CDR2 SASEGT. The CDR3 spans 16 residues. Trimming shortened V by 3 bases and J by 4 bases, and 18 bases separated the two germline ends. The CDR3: CASSDGRWGILYGYTF. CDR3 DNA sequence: TGTGCCAGCAGTGACGGGAGATGGGGAATTCTCTATGGCTACACCTTC.

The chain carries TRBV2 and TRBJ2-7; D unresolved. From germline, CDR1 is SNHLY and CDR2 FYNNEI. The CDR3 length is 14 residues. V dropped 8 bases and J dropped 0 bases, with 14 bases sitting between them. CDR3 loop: CASQYARSSYEQYF. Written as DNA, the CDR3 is TGTGCCAGCCAGTACGCCCGCAGCTCCTACGAGCAGTACTTC.

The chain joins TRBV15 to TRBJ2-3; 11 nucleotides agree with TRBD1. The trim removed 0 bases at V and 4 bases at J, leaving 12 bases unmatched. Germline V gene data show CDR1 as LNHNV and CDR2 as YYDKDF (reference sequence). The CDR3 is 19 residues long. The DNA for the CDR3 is TGTGCCACCAGCAGAGATTATACTATCGGGACAGGGGGGGCAGATACGCAGTATTTT. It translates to CATSRDYTIGTGGADTQYF.

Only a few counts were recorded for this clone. CDR3 DNA: TGTGCCAGCTCACCCCAGGACTCCCCATGGCCCCAGCATTTT. It yields the protein CASSPQDSPWPQHF. This chain connects TRBV18 to TRBJ1-5; D remains ambiguous. The ends were cut back, 3 bases at V and 9 bases at J, with 15 bases in the middle. CDR3 size: 14 residues. Germline V CDR1 and CDR2: KGHSH, LQKENI.

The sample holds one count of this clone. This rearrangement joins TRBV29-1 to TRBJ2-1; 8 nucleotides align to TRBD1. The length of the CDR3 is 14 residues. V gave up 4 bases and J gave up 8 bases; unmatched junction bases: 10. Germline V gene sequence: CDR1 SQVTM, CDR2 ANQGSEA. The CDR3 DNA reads TGCAGCGTTGGGAGAGGACAGGGTTTCGATGAGCAGTTCTTC. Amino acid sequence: CSVGRGQGFDEQFF.